These 30 T cell receptor beta chains were sequenced from one sample in a study of technical replicates of blood from a handful of donors. The data were produced by immunoSEQ multiplex PCR, yet TCRdb's version contains in-frame clones alone and is incomplete. The sample has 68,000 or so clones, approximately 90% seen once. Sequencing was done on a sample of PBMCs. The receptors originated from a human donor in good health. Some clones in this sample may be carry-over from other donors' samples.

This chain links TRBV7-9 with TRBJ1-4; 7 bases are a match to TRBD1. The germline gives CDR1 SEHNR, CDR2 FQNEAQ (reference sequence). The J segment lost 5 bases and the V segment lost 5 bases, leaving 11 bases of the junction unmatched. The CDR3 consists of 16 residues. CDR3 amino acids: CASSPFPDRENEKLFF. CDR3 sequence (DNA): TGTGCCAGCAGCCCCTTCCCAGACAGGGAGAATGAAAAACTGTTTTTT.

The genes are TRBV6-5 and TRBJ1-1; D perhaps matches TRBD1 (5 bases). This CDR3 contains 13 residues. CDR1 and CDR2 from the germline V gene are MNHEY and SVGAGI. Trimming shortened V by 4 bases and J by 8 bases, and 14 bases separated the two germline ends. The CDR3 loop is CASSSSKGWEAFF. DNA of the CDR3: TGTGCCAGCAGTTCGTCGAAGGGGTGGGAAGCTTTCTTT.

The chain links TRBV4-3 to TRBJ2-1, with a tentative D call TRBD1 (5 bases). The germline gives CDR1 LGHNA, CDR2 YSLEER. The CDR3 has 17 amino acids. Trimming removed 3 bases from V and 0 bases from J, with 15 bases in between. This chain's CDR3 is CASSQSLTASSYNEQFF. The CDR3 DNA reads TGCGCCAGCAGCCAGAGTTTGACAGCCAGCTCCTACAATGAGCAGTTCTTC.

The chain carries TRBV19 and TRBJ2-2, with 9 bases aligning to TRBD1. This CDR3 contains 15 residues. V shed 6 bases, J shed 2 bases, and the junction held 4 bases outside the gene matches. Per germline, CDR1 LNHDA and CDR2 SQIVND (reference sequence). Written as DNA, the CDR3 is TGTGCCAGTAGGCCGGACAGGGGCAACACCGGGGAGCTGTTTTTT. Encoded protein: CASRPDRGNTGELFF.

This rearrangement joins TRBV29-1 to TRBJ2-3; TRBD2 matches at 11 bases. V gave up 1 base and J gave up 2 bases; unmatched junction bases: 8. The CDR3 runs 17 residues. The V gene's germline CDR1 is SQVTM and CDR2 ANQGSEA. The CDR3 DNA reads TGCAGCGTTGAAGGACTAGCGGGACGACCCAACACAGATACGCAGTATTTT. Translation gives CSVEGLAGRPNTDTQYF.

The chain uses TRBV7-3 and TRBJ2-5; D is perhaps TRBD2 (6 bases). This CDR3 has 13 amino acids. Between the trimmed V and J ends, which lost 0 bases and 4 bases, there was a span of 6 bases. Germline V gene sequence: CDR1 SGHTA, CDR2 FQGTGA. For the CDR3, the DNA is TGTGCCAGCAGCTTAACGGGGGGAGAGACCCAGTACTTC. Translated, it gives CASSLTGGETQYF.

This chain connects TRBV11-3 to TRBJ2-1; 12 bases fit TRBD2. CDR1 and CDR2 from the germline V gene are SGHNT and YENEEA. The CDR3 runs 15 residues. J was trimmed by 8 bases and V by 1 base; bases with no gene match: 3. The CDR3 loop is CASSLGLAGVDEQFF. CDR3 coding DNA: TGTGCCAGCAGCTTAGGACTAGCGGGAGTTGATGAGCAGTTCTTC.

The rearrangement links TRBV5-6 to TRBJ2-2; TRBD1 matches at 11 bases. V lost 3 bases to trimming and J lost 4 bases; unmatched junction nucleotides: 2. CDR1 is SGHDT and CDR2 is YYEEEE in the germline V gene. The CDR3 totals 15 residues. The CDR3 bases are TGTGCCAGCAGCTGGGGGACAGGGGGCACCGGGGAGCTGTTTTTT. This translates into CASSWGTGGTGELFF.

The chain is built from TRBV27 and TRBJ2-5; 9 bases map to TRBD1. The CDR3 extends over 13 amino acids. Germline V gene lookup returns CDR1 MNHEY and CDR2 SMNVEV (reference sequence). V trimming: 6 bases; J trimming: 5 bases; junction bases outside the gene matches: 4. The DNA of the CDR3 is TGTGCCAGCAGATTACAGGGGGCGGAGACCCAGTACTTC. It is translated as CASRLQGAETQYF.

The genes are TRBV15 and TRBJ1-5; D may be TRBD1 (6 bases). The V gene's germline CDR1 is LNHNV and CDR2 YYDKDF (reference sequence). Trimming pared 8 bases from V and 7 bases from J, leaving 18 bases between. CDR3 length: 14 amino acids. This CDR3 reads CATSGGGVRQPQHF. The CDR3 nucleotides are TGTGCCACCTCAGGAGGGGGGGTGCGGCAGCCCCAGCATTTT.

The chain uses TRBV7-8 and TRBJ2-7; TRBD2 agrees at 7 bases. There are 16 residues in the CDR3. The germline CDR1 and CDR2 sequences are SGHVS and FQNEAQ. V trimming: 4 bases; J trimming: 3 bases; junction bases outside the gene matches: 12. CDR3 sequence reads: CASSWGGIGAHYEQYF. CDR3 nucleotides: TGTGCCAGCAGCTGGGGGGGGATCGGCGCCCACTACGAGCAGTACTTC.

This clone was found once. The chain employs TRBV2 and TRBJ2-2, with 8 bases aligning to TRBD1. Looked up from germline, CDR1 is SNHLY and CDR2 is FYNNEI. This CDR3 spans 14 amino acids. V gave up 6 bases and J gave up 5 bases; unmatched junction bases: 5. The CDR3 is CASRSRGHTGELFF. The CDR3 DNA reads as TGTGCCAGCAGATCCAGGGGGCATACCGGGGAGCTGTTTTTT.

V usage is TRBV11-2 and J usage is TRBJ1-4; D call uncertain. CDR1 SGHAT and CDR2 FQNNGV come from the germline V gene. CDR3 length: 12 amino acids. V lost 2 bases, J lost 7 bases, and 5 bases lay in between. CDR3 protein: CASSLTSEKLFF. CDR3 in DNA: TGTGCCAGCAGCTTAACGAGTGAAAAACTGTTTTTT.

The chain couples TRBV7-8 to TRBJ2-5; a weak D match, TRBD2 (6 bases). This CDR3 region has 13 residues. The V and J ends lost 6 bases and 3 bases respectively, with 11 bases between them. The germline V gene has CDR1 SGHVS and CDR2 FQNEAQ. The CDR3 here is CASRRTTEETQYF. The CDR3 coding sequence is TGTGCCAGCAGGCGGACTACTGAAGAGACCCAGTACTTC. The entire variable domain, with the rest obtained from reference TRBV7-8 and TRBJ2-5, is as follows: GAGVSQSPRYKVAKRGQDVALRCDPISGHVSLFWYQQALGQGPEFLTYFQNEAQLDKSGLPSDRFFAERPEGSVSTLKIQRTQQEDSAVYLCASRRTTEETQYFGPGTRLLVL.

CDR3 sequence reads: CASRHASNQPQHF. CDR3 nucleotide sequence: TGTGCCAGCAGACACGCCTCCAATCAGCCCCAGCATTTT. The gene calls are TRBV6-5 and TRBJ1-5; the D is unclear. Germline values: CDR1 MNHEY, CDR2 SVGAGI. CDR3 length equals 13 residues. Trimming removed 6 bases at V and 3 bases at J, with 9 bases between.

In this sample, this clone turned up a few times. The rearrangement links TRBV7-9 to TRBJ1-1; D unresolved. Trimming left V 0 bases short and J 2 bases short, with 16 bases between. Per the germline V gene, CDR1 is SEHNR and CDR2 is FQNEAQ (reference sequence). The CDR3 runs 17 residues. The CDR3 protein is CASSLASGPTKNTEAFF. The CDR3, as DNA: TGTGCCAGCAGCTTAGCGAGCGGACCTACAAAAAACACTGAAGCTTTCTTT.

V and J are TRBV5-1 and TRBJ1-6; weak D call: TRBD1 (6 bases). Germline CDR1 is SGHRS and CDR2 is YFSETQ. Trimming cost V 4 bases and J 14 bases, with 19 bases left between them. The CDR3 sequence is 14 residues long. The CDR3 loop is CASSARWGPRALHF. The CDR3 nucleotides read TGCGCCAGCAGCGCCCGGTGGGGGCCTAGGGCCCTCCACTTT.

The chain couples TRBV28 to TRBJ1-1; no clear D. V was shortened by 2 bases and J by 1 base, with 2 bases between the two germline ends. The CDR3 consists of 12 residues. Germline CDR1 is MDHEN and CDR2 is SYDVKM. The CDR3: CASSLQNTEAFF. In DNA, the CDR3 is TGTGCCAGCAGTTTACAGAACACTGAAGCTTTCTTT.

This clone was observed a single time. J is TRBJ1-6 and V is TRBV6-1; the D gene is possibly TRBD1 (6 bases). Germline lookup yields CDR1 MNHNS and CDR2 SASEGT. CDR3 size: 17 residues. Trimming shortened V by 3 bases and J by 0 bases, and 12 bases separated the two germline ends. CDR3 region: CASSDNDRPSYNSPLHF. The CDR3 coding sequence is TGTGCCAGCAGTGATAATGACAGGCCCTCCTATAATTCACCCCTCCACTTT.

V gene TRBV6-1 combines with J gene TRBJ1-5; 7 bases agree with TRBD1. Trimming cost V 4 bases and J 3 bases; bases outside gene matches: 6. CDR3 length equals 15 residues. Germline CDR1 reads MNHNS; CDR2 reads SASEGT. CDR3 bases: TGTGCCAGCAGTGGGGGACAGTTTAACAATCAGCCCCAGCATTTT. This gives the protein CASSGGQFNNQPQHF.

CDR3 nucleotide sequence: TGTGCCAGTAGTACACCGACTAGCGGGAGTTCCTACGAGCAGTACTTC. Amino acid sequence: CASSTPTSGSSYEQYF. This sequence joins TRBV19 and TRBJ2-7, with 12 bases fitting TRBD2. This CDR3 spans 16 amino acids. V shed 4 bases, J shed 1 base, and the junction held 5 bases outside the gene matches. Germline V gene data show CDR1 as LNHDA and CDR2 as SQIVND (reference sequence).

The chain couples TRBV2 to TRBJ2-3; 9 nucleotides align to TRBD2. With V trimmed by 8 bases and J by 5 bases, 11 bases remained unmatched. Germline lookup yields CDR1 SNHLY and CDR2 FYNNEI. The CDR3 has 15 residues. CDR3 DNA sequence: TGTGCCAGCCTCATTAGCGGGAGTAATGGAGATACGCAGTATTTT. Residues: CASLISGSNGDTQYF.

The V and J genes are TRBV2 and TRBJ1-5; D unclear. The CDR3 consists of 13 residues. Looked up from germline, CDR1 is SNHLY and CDR2 is FYNNEI. The ends were cut back, 5 bases at V and 0 bases at J, with 5 bases in the middle. CDR3 DNA sequence: TGTGCCAGCAGTTTAAATAGCAATCAGCCCCAGCATTTT. It codes for CASSLNSNQPQHF. The full variable domain, its missing parts supplied by reference TRBV2 and TRBJ1-5, is EPEVTQTPSHQVTQMGQEVILRCVPISNHLYFYWYRQILGQKVEFLVSFYNNEISEKSEIFDDQFSVERPDGSNFTLKIRSTKLEDSAMYFCASSLNSNQPQHFGDGTRLSIL.

As for this clone: The sample carries other DNA sequences with the same CDR3. CDR3 DNA sequence: TGTGCCAGCAGTGACTCTGCGGGGGGTCCGAATGAGCAGTTCTTC. This translates into CASSDSAGGPNEQFF. The chain couples TRBV6-4 to TRBJ2-1, with TRBD2 matching 8 bases. The CDR3 spans 15 residues. Germline V gene lookup returns CDR1 MRHNA and CDR2 SNTAGT. V gave up 0 bases and J gave up 7 bases; unmatched junction bases: 5.

This clone was recorded only once. CDR3 bases: TGTGCCAGCAGCTTATTCCAGGGAGGGGGGAAGGAGACCCAGTACTTC. Amino acid sequence: CASSLFQGGGKETQYF. The chain joins TRBV7-8 to TRBJ2-5; D is perhaps TRBD2 (7 bases). Germline CDR1 is SGHVS and CDR2 is FQNEAQ. The CDR3 covers 16 residues. The V and J ends lost 2 bases and 5 bases respectively, with 18 bases between them.

The chain recombines TRBV4-2 with TRBJ2-3, with 14 positions matching TRBD2. Per the germline V gene, CDR1 is LGHNA and CDR2 is YNFKEQ. Trimming at V came to 3 bases and at J to 4 bases, leaving 0 bases not matched to a gene. The length of the CDR3 is 15 residues. The CDR3 bases are TGTGCCAGCAGCCAGGGACTAGCGGGAGCAGATACGCAGTATTTT. Residues: CASSQGLAGADTQYF.

V gene TRBV29-1 combines with J gene TRBJ2-2; 7 nucleotides align to TRBD1. This CDR3 is 16 amino acids long. V dropped 0 bases and J dropped 5; count of bases not matched to a gene: 9. Germline assignment: CDR1 SQVTM and CDR2 ANQGSEA. Here the CDR3 reads CSVEEKDRVGTGELFF. Written as DNA, the CDR3 is TGCAGCGTTGAAGAGAAAGACAGGGTTGGGACCGGGGAGCTGTTTTTT.

The genes are TRBV5-1 and TRBJ1-1; tentatively, D is TRBD1 (6 bases). The germline gives CDR1 SGHRS, CDR2 YFSETQ. V lost 3 bases, J lost 1 base, and 10 bases lay in between. The CDR3 has 14 residues. The CDR3 is CASSYNRENTEAFF. The CDR3 DNA sequence: TGCGCCAGCAGCTACAACAGGGAGAACACTGAAGCTTTCTTT.

The rearrangement joins TRBV2 to TRBJ2-2; 8 nucleotides agree with TRBD2. V was pared by 10 bases and J by 4 bases, with 2 bases of the junction left unmatched. The germline V gene has CDR1 SNHLY and CDR2 FYNNEI. The CDR3 length is 12 residues. CDR3 protein: CATGGGTGELFF. The CDR3 nucleotides read TGTGCCACCGGGGGGGGCACCGGGGAGCTGTTTTTT.

V is TRBV18 and J is TRBJ2-3; a weak D match, TRBD1 (6 bases). In germline, CDR1 is KGHSH, CDR2 LQKENI. CDR3 size: 19 residues. The V end lost 2 bases, the J end lost 0 bases, and 21 bases lay between the germline ends. CDR3 DNA: TGTGCCAGCTCACCAAGGAAGCCGGACAGAACTACTAGCACAGATACGCAGTATTTT. It codes for CASSPRKPDRTTSTDTQYF.